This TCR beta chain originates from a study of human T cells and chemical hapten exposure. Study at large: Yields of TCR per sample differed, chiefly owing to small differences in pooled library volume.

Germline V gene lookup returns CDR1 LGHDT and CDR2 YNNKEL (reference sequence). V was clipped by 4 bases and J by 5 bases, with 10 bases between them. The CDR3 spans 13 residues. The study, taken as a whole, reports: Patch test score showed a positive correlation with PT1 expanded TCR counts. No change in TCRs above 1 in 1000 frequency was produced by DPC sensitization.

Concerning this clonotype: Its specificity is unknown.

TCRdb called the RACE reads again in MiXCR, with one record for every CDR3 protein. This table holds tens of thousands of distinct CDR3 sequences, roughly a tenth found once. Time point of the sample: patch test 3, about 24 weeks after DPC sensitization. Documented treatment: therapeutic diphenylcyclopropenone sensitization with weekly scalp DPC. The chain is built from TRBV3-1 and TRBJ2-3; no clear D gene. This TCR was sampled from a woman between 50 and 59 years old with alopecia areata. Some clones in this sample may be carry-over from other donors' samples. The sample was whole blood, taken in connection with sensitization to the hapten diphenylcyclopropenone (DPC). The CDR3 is CASSRAGIDTQYF. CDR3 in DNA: TGTGCCAGCAGCCGAGCCGGAATAGATACGCAGTATTTT.